The entry below gives a single T cell receptor (beta chain) sequence along with its context. Its antigen is not known. Researchers put TCRalpha and TCRbeta cDNA through two nested PCRs lasting about 17 and 10 cycles. From its re-call of the 5' RACE reads, TCRdb lists each CDR3 protein once, without DNA. This sample lists about 150,000 distinct CDR3 sequences; its ten largest clones have 0.95% to 1.5%. This record comes from a study of monozygotic twins with inflammatory bowel disease. This CDR3 spans 15 amino acids. The V gene's germline CDR1 is SGHRS and CDR2 YFSETQ. Findings of the study overall: Immunosuppressive treatment differences may have increased patient repertoire variability.

The receptor's source is a human donor with ulcerative colitis or Crohn's disease, or a healthy co-twin of an affected twin (not recorded which). The sequencing sample was made of blood. The V gene is TRBV5-1, the J gene TRBJ1-1. Here the CDR3 reads CASSPRGTQNTEVFF.